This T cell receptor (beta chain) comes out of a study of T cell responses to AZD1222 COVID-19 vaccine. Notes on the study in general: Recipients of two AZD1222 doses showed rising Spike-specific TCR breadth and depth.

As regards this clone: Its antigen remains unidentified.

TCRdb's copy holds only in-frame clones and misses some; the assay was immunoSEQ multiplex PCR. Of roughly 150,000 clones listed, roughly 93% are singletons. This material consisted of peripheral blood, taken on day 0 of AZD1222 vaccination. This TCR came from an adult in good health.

This CDR3 is CASSLEQGIGGYTF. In nucleotides, the CDR3 is TGTGCCAGCAGCTTAGAACAGGGTATCGGTGGCTACACCTTC. V usage is TRBV7-2 and J usage is TRBJ1-2, with D perhaps TRBD1 (6 bases). The CDR3 spans 14 residues. Germline assignment: CDR1 SGHTA and CDR2 FQGNSA. Deletions cut 1 base from V and 7 bases from J, with 13 bases between.